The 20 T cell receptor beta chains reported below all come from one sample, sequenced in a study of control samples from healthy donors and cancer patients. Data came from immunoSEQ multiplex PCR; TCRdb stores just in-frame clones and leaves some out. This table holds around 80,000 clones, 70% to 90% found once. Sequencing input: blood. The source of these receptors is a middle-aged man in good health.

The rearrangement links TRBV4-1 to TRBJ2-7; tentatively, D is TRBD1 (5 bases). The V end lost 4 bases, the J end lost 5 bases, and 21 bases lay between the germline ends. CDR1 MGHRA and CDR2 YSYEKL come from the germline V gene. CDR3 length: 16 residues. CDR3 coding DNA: TGCGCCAGCAGCCGAGCCGTAATAGGGGTTCCCCACGAGCAGTACTTC. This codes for CASSRAVIGVPHEQYF.

As DNA, the CDR3 is TGTGCCAGCAGCTTCGGAGGCGGGAGGGCAAACATTCAGTACTTC. Protein product: CASSFGGGRANIQYF. The chain uses TRBV5-4 and TRBJ2-4; 9 bases are a match to TRBD2. There are 15 residues in the CDR3. Germline CDR1 reads SGHNT; CDR2 reads YYREEE (reference sequence). Trimming removed 2 bases from V and 6 bases from J; junction bases left unmatched: 6.

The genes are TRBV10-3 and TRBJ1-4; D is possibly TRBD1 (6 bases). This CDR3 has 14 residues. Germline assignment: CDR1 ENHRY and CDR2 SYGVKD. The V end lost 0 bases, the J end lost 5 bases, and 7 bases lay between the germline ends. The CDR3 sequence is CAISESRGNEKLFF. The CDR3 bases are TGTGCCATCAGTGAGTCCAGGGGAAATGAAAAACTGTTTTTT.

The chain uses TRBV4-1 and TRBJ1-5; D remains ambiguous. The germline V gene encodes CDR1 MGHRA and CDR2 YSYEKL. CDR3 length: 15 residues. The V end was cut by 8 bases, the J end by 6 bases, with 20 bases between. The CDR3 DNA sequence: TGCGCCAGCGGGCTTAGTGACTCAGCAGGTCAGCCCCAGCATTTT. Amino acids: CASGLSDSAGQPQHF.

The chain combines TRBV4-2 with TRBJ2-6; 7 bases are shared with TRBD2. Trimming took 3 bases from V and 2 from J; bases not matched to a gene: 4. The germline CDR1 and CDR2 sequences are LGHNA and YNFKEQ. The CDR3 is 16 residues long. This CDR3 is CASSHGLVPGANVLTF. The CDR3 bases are TGTGCCAGCAGCCATGGACTAGTTCCTGGGGCCAACGTCCTGACTTTC.

The CDR3 DNA sequence: TGCAGCGTTGACCCATTGACAGTGAACACTGAAGCTTTCTTT. This codes for CSVDPLTVNTEAFF. The chain links TRBV29-1 to TRBJ1-1; a weak D match, TRBD1 (5 bases). CDR1 is SQVTM, CDR2 ANQGSEA, per germline. V lost 3 bases and J 0 bases, leaving 11 bases between the germline ends. This CDR3 has 14 residues. The complete variable domain, with remaining parts taken from reference TRBV29-1 and TRBJ1-1, reads SAVISQKPSRDICQRGTSLTIQCQVDSQVTMMFWYRQQPGQSLTLIATANQGSEATYESGFVIDKFPISRPNLTFSTLTVSNMSPEDSSIYLCSVDPLTVNTEAFFGQGTRLTVV.

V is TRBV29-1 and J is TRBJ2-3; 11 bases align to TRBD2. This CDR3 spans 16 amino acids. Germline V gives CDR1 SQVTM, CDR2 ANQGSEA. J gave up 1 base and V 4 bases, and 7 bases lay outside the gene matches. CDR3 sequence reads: CSVGGELAGGTDTQYF. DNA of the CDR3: TGCAGCGTTGGGGGAGAACTAGCGGGAGGCACAGATACGCAGTATTTT.

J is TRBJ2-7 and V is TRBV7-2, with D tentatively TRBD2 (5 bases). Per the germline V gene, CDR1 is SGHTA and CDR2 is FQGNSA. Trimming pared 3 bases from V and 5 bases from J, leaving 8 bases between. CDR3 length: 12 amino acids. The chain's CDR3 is CASSFRGNEQYF. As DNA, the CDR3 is TGTGCCAGCAGCTTTCGAGGGAACGAGCAGTACTTC.

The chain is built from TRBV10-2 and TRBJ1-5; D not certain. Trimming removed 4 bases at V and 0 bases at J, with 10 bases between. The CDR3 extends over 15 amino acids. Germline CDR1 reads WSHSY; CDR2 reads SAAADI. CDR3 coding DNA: TGCGCCAGCAGTGTAGTGGACGTTAGCAATCAGCCCCAGCATTTT. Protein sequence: CASSVVDVSNQPQHF.

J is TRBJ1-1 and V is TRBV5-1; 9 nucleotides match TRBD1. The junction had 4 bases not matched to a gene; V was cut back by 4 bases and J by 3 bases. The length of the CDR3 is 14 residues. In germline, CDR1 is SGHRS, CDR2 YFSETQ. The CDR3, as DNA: TGCGCCAGCAGCCGGGACAGGGAGGACACTGAAGCTTTCTTT. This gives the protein CASSRDREDTEAFF. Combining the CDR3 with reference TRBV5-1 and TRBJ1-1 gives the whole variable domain KAGVTQTPRYLIKTRGQQVTLSCSPISGHRSVSWYQQTPGQGLQFLFEYFSETQRNKGNFPGRFSGRQFSNSRSEMNVSTLELGDSALYLCASSRDREDTEAFFGQGTRLTVV.

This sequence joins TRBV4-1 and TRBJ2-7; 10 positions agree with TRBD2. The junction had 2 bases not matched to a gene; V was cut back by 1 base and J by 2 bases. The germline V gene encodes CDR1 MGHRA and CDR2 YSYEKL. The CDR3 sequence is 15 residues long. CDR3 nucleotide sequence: TGCGCCAGCAGCCAAGCAGCGGGAGGGACCTACGAGCAGTACTTC. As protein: CASSQAAGGTYEQYF.

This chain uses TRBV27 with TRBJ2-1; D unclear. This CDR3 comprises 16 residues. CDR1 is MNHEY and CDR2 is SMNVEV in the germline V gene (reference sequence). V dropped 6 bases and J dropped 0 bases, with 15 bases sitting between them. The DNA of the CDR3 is TGTGCCAGCAGCGCCCTCTCCTGGCGCTCCTACAATGAGCAGTTCTTC. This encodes CASSALSWRSYNEQFF.

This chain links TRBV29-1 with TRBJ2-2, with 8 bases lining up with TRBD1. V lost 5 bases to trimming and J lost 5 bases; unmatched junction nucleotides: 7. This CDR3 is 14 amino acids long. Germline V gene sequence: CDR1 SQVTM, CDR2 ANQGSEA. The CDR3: CSVRDGTGTGELFF. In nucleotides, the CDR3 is TGCAGCGTTAGGGACGGGACAGGTACCGGGGAGCTGTTTTTT.

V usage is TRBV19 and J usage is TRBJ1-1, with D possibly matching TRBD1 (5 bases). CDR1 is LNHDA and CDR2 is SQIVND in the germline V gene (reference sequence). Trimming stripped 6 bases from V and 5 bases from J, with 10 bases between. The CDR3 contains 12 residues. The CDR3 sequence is CASRQGRTEAFF. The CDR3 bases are TGTGCCAGTAGGCAGGGACGGACTGAAGCTTTCTTT.

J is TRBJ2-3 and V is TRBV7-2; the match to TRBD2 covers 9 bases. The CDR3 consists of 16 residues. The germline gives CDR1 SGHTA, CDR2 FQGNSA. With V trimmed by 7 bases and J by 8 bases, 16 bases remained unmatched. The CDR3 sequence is CASTLLAGQTPGTQYF. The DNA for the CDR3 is TGTGCCAGCACTCTCCTAGCGGGGCAGACACCAGGTACGCAGTATTTT.

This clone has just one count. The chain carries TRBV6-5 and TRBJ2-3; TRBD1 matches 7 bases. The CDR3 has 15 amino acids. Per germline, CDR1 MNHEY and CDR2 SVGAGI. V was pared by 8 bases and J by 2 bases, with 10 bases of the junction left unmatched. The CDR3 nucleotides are TGTGCCAGCCGAAGCCCCGGACAGGTCACAGATACGCAGTATTTT. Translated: CASRSPGQVTDTQYF.

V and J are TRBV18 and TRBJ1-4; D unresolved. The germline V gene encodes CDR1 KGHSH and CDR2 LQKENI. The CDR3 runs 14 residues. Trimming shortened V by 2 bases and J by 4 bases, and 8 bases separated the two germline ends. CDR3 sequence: CASSPNQNNEKLFF. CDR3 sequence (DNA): TGTGCCAGCTCACCAAACCAGAATAATGAAAAACTGTTTTTT. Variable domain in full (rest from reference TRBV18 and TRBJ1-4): NAGVMQNPRHLVRRRGQEARLRCSPMKGHSHVYWYRQLPEEGLKFMVYLQKENIIDESGMPKERFSAEFPKEGPSILRIQQVVRGDSAAYFCASSPNQNNEKLFFGSGTQLSVL.

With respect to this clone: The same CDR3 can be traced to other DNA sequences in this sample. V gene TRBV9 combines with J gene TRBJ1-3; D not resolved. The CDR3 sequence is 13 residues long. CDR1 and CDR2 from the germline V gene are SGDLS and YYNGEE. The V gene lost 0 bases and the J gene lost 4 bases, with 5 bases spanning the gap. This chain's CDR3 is CASSVGPGNTIYF. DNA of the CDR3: TGTGCCAGCAGCGTAGGGCCCGGAAACACCATATATTTT.

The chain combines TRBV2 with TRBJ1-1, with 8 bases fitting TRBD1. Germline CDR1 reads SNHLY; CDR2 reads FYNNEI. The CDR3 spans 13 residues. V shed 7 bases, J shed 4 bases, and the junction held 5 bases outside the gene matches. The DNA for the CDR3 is TGTGCCAGCACTGGACAGGGCGTCACTGAAGCTTTCTTT. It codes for CASTGQGVTEAFF.

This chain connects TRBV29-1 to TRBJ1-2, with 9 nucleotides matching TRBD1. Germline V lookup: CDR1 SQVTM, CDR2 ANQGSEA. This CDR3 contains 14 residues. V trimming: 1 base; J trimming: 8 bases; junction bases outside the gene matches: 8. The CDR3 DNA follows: TGCAGCGTTGAAGTACAGGGGGCCGTCGGCGGCTACACCTTC. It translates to CSVEVQGAVGGYTF.